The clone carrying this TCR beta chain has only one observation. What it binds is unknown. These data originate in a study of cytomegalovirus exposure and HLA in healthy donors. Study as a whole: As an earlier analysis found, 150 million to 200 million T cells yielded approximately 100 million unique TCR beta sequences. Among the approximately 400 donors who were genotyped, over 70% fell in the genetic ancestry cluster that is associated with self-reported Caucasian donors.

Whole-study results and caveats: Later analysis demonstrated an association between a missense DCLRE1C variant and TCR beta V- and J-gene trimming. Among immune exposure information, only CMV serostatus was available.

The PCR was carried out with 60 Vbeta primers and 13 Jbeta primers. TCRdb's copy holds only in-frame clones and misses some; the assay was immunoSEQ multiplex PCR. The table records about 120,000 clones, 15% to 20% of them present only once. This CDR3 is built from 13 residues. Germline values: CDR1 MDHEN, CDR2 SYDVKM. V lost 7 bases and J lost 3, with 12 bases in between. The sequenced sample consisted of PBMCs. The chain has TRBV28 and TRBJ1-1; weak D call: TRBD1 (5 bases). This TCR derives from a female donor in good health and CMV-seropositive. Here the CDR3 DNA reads TGTGCCAGCAACGACGGGGGTTACACTGAAGCTTTCTTT. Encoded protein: CASNDGGYTEAFF.